This entry lists 20 T cell receptor beta chains sequenced from one sample in a study of shared clonotypes between healthy human individuals. The protocol was immunoSEQ multiplex PCR, while the TCRdb copy is restricted to in-frame clones and leaves out a portion. The sample holds 300,000 to 350,000 clones, about 73% seen once. The sequenced sample was memory CD4+ T cells sorted from blood. Subset specified: CD45RA-negative fraction. The receptors here all came from a man aged 25 to 40 in good health.

The rearrangement joins TRBV29-1 to TRBJ2-1; 11 bases agree with TRBD2. This CDR3 has 14 residues. Unmatched junction bases numbered 5, after V lost 4 bases and J lost 6 bases. CDR1 is SQVTM, CDR2 ANQGSEA, per germline. This CDR3 is CSVGISGRANEQFF. The CDR3 DNA follows: TGCAGCGTTGGAATTAGCGGGAGGGCCAATGAGCAGTTCTTC.

The chain links TRBV19 to TRBJ1-5; TRBD1 aligns across 10 bases. The V segment lost 5 bases and the J segment 5 bases; nucleotides outside the gene matches: 9. Germline CDR1 is LNHDA and CDR2 is SQIVND (reference sequence). The CDR3 is 16 residues long. As DNA, the CDR3 is TGTGCCAGTAGTGGGTTACCCGGGACAGGGGATCAGCCCCAGCATTTT. This translates into CASSGLPGTGDQPQHF.

The V call is TRBV29-1, the J call TRBJ2-7; 10 positions match TRBD1. The V gene's germline CDR1 is SQVTM and CDR2 ANQGSEA. The CDR3 is 13 amino acids. V lost 2 bases and J lost 5; bases outside the gene matches: 3. The CDR3 is CSVEPGTGDEQYF. The CDR3 region has the DNA TGCAGCGTTGAACCGGGGACAGGGGACGAGCAGTACTTC.

The chain links TRBV5-4 to TRBJ2-7; D is uncertain. CDR1 and CDR2 (germline): SGHNT, YYREEE (reference sequence). The V gene lost 5 bases and the J gene lost 0 bases, with 12 bases spanning the gap. The CDR3 totals 14 residues. CDR3: CASSSTGNSYEQYF. The DNA for the CDR3 is TGTGCCAGCAGTTCAACTGGGAACTCCTACGAGCAGTACTTC.

CDR3 sequence reads: CASSTAGGHYEQYF. Written as DNA, the CDR3 is TGCGCCAGCAGCACAGCGGGAGGCCACTACGAGCAGTACTTC. The chain has TRBV5-1 and TRBJ2-7, with 9 bases lining up with TRBD2. The junction had 5 bases not matched to a gene; V was cut back by 4 bases and J by 3 bases. Germline V gene lookup returns CDR1 SGHRS and CDR2 YFSETQ. The CDR3 covers 14 residues.

This chain joins TRBV2 and TRBJ2-7; 7 nucleotides line up with TRBD1. V shed 4 bases, J shed 2 bases, and the junction held 8 bases outside the gene matches. The CDR3 runs to 15 residues. Germline V gives CDR1 SNHLY, CDR2 FYNNEI. The CDR3 sequence is CASSGETGPTYEQYF. The CDR3 bases are TGTGCCAGCAGTGGAGAGACAGGGCCCACCTACGAGCAGTACTTC.

The rearrangement uses TRBV5-6 and TRBJ2-4; D ambiguous. Trimming took off 4 bases at V and 8 bases at J, with 13 bases between the two ends. CDR1 and CDR2 from the germline V gene are SGHDT and YYEEEE. The CDR3 has 13 residues. CDR3 nucleotide sequence: TGTGCCAGCAGCCAGATATCATTTGACATTCAGTACTTC. Its translation: CASSQISFDIQYF.

The rearrangement uses TRBV9 and TRBJ2-3, with D tentatively TRBD1 or TRBD2 (5 bases each). This CDR3 is 13 amino acids long. In germline, CDR1 is SGDLS, CDR2 YYNGEE. The V end was cut by 4 bases, the J end by 6 bases, with 12 bases between. CDR3: CASSSGHWDTQYF. Here the CDR3 DNA reads TGTGCCAGCAGCTCGGGGCACTGGGATACGCAGTATTTT. The full variable domain, its missing parts supplied by reference TRBV9 and TRBJ2-3, is DSGVTQTPKHLITATGQRVTLRCSPRSGDLSVYWYQQSLDQGLQFLIQYYNGEERAKGNILERFSAQQFPDLHSELNLSSLELGDSALYFCASSSGHWDTQYFGPGTRLTVL.

The sample holds a few counts of this clone. The chain is built from TRBV7-2 and TRBJ1-1, with D unresolved. This CDR3 has 13 amino acids. V lost 6 bases and J 1 base, leaving 9 bases between the germline ends. Looked up from germline, CDR1 is SGHTA and CDR2 is FQGNSA. The DNA for the CDR3 is TGTGCCAGCAGACCTTCCGCGAACACTGAAGCTTTCTTT. Translation gives CASRPSANTEAFF.

CDR3 protein: CASSVGVDRTYEQYF. In nucleotides, the CDR3 is TGTGCCAGCAGCGTAGGTGTTGACAGAACCTACGAGCAGTACTTC. This chain links TRBV9 with TRBJ2-7; D is perhaps TRBD1 (5 bases). This CDR3 has 15 amino acids. V lost 0 bases, J lost 2 bases, and 12 bases lay in between. Germline assignment: CDR1 SGDLS and CDR2 YYNGEE. Drawing the rest from reference TRBV9 and TRBJ2-7, the complete variable domain is DSGVTQTPKHLITATGQRVTLRCSPRSGDLSVYWYQQSLDQGLQFLIQYYNGEERAKGNILERFSAQQFPDLHSELNLSSLELGDSALYFCASSVGVDRTYEQYFGPGTRLTVT.

The CDR3 sequence is CASSVGLAGYSYEQYF. CDR3 sequence (DNA): TGTGCCAGCAGCGTAGGTCTAGCGGGCTACTCCTACGAGCAGTACTTC. The chain employs TRBV9 and TRBJ2-7; 8 nucleotides match TRBD2. There are 16 residues in the CDR3. The germline gives CDR1 SGDLS, CDR2 YYNGEE. V lost 0 bases to trimming and J lost 0 bases; unmatched junction nucleotides: 5.

A word on this clone: Distinct nucleotide sequences in the sample also encode this CDR3. V usage is TRBV11-2 and J usage is TRBJ2-1, with 11 bases matching TRBD1. The CDR3 sequence is 16 residues long. V gave up 1 base and J gave up 4 bases; unmatched junction bases: 3. Germline V gene sequence: CDR1 SGHAT, CDR2 FQNNGV. The CDR3 spells CASSLVGTGGYNEQFF. CDR3 DNA sequence: TGTGCCAGCAGCTTAGTTGGGACAGGGGGGTACAATGAGCAGTTCTTC.

The chain uses TRBV15 and TRBJ1-2, with 7 bases fitting TRBD1. The CDR3 has 13 amino acids. Germline values: CDR1 LNHNV, CDR2 YYDKDF (reference sequence). The ends lost 5 bases at V and 5 bases at J; junction bases unmatched: 5. Here the CDR3 reads CATSGGQKYGYTF. Written as DNA, the CDR3 is TGTGCCACCAGCGGGGGACAGAAGTATGGCTACACCTTC.

The chain links TRBV19 to TRBJ2-3; D gene ambiguous. V lost 5 bases, J lost 6 bases, and 12 bases lay in between. From germline, CDR1 is LNHDA and CDR2 SQIVND (reference sequence). The CDR3 has 13 amino acids. The CDR3 region is CASSPPDLDTQYF. The CDR3, as DNA: TGTGCCAGTAGTCCTCCCGATCTGGATACGCAGTATTTT.

This chain links TRBV29-1 with TRBJ2-2, with a weak D call TRBD1 (6 bases). Trimming pared 4 bases from V and 4 bases from J, leaving 13 bases between. The CDR3 is 14 residues long. Germline CDR1 SQVTM, CDR2 ANQGSEA. The CDR3 DNA sequence: TGCAGCGTTGTTTTTGGCAGGGGCACCGGGGAGCTGTTTTTT. This encodes CSVVFGRGTGELFF.

The chain links TRBV7-2 to TRBJ2-2; D remains ambiguous. The V gene's germline CDR1 is SGHTA and CDR2 FQGNSA. Trimming pared 5 bases from V and 8 bases from J, leaving 9 bases between. This CDR3 has 12 amino acids. The CDR3 loop reads CASSQPLGELFF. The CDR3, as DNA: TGTGCCAGCAGCCAGCCCCTGGGGGAGCTGTTTTTT.

The chain uses TRBV25-1 and TRBJ2-1; 8 bases line up with TRBD1. The J segment lost 7 bases and the V segment lost 6 bases, leaving 11 bases of the junction unmatched. Looked up from germline, CDR1 is MGHDK and CDR2 is SYGVNS. The CDR3 runs 15 residues. DNA of the CDR3: TGTGCCAGCAGCGATCCAGGGGGCCCGGGGAATGAGCAGTTCTTC. Residues: CASSDPGGPGNEQFF. Together with reference TRBV25-1 and TRBJ2-1, the CDR3 gives the full variable domain: EADIYQTPRYLVIGTGKKITLECSQTMGHDKMYWYQQDPGMELHLIHYSYGVNSTEKGDLSSESTVSRIRTEHFPLTLESARPSHTSQYLCASSDPGGPGNEQFFGPGTRLTVL.

The V and J genes are TRBV5-6 and TRBJ1-1, with TRBD1 matching 8 bases. The J segment lost 1 base and the V segment lost 6 bases, leaving 8 bases of the junction unmatched. The CDR3 runs to 15 residues. In germline, CDR1 is SGHDT, CDR2 YYEEEE. DNA for the CDR3: TGTGCCAGCACAATCTCCGGGACAGGGAACACTGAAGCTTTCTTT. Protein sequence: CASTISGTGNTEAFF. Filled out from reference TRBV5-6 and TRBJ1-1, the complete variable domain reads DAGVTQSPTHLIKTRGQQVTLRCSPKSGHDTVSWYQQALGQGPQFIFQYYEEEERQRGNFPDRFSGHQFPNYSSELNVNALLLGDSALYLCASTISGTGNTEAFFGQGTRLTVV.

V is TRBV27 and J is TRBJ2-3; TRBD2 matches 12 bases. The CDR3 is 16 residues long. V shed 5 bases, J shed 4 bases, and the junction held 7 bases outside the gene matches. Germline V gives CDR1 MNHEY, CDR2 SMNVEV (reference sequence). This CDR3 is CASSPTSGSGSDTQYF. The CDR3 bases are TGTGCCAGCAGTCCGACTAGCGGGAGTGGGTCAGATACGCAGTATTTT.

Details on this clone: This specimen includes other DNA sequences encoding the same CDR3. The chain couples TRBV7-3 to TRBJ2-7; no firm D call. In germline, CDR1 is SGHTA, CDR2 FQGTGA. CDR3 size: 11 residues. Trimming removed 4 bases from V and 7 bases from J, with 8 bases in between. CDR3 DNA sequence: TGTGCCAGCAGCTCCGGTAGTGAGCAGTACTTC. Translated: CASSSGSEQYF.